The clone carrying this T cell receptor beta chain was detected a few times. No antigen is known for it. The data were obtained in a study of metastatic and nonmetastatic thyroid tumors. Study information: Both malignant and benign thyroid patients supplied peripheral blood and tumor or nodule tissue samples, across which the repertoires of these patients were then compared.

Prior to thyroid surgery, none of the patients had received any treatment. This CDR3 region has 15 residues. Whole-study findings and limits: Reports indicated that malignant thyroid tumors showed significantly higher TCR beta diversity than benign nodules did, in blood and tumor.

Authors' data handling: CDR3 differences across clinicopathological groups were used to build a distant-metastasis classifier for papillary thyroid cancer. TCRdb re-analyzed the PCR reads using MiXCR. The V and J calls were determined by TCRdb, not by the authors. The table includes 50,000 or so clones, roughly a fifth detected once. The gene calls are TRBV12-3 or TRBV12-4 and TRBJ2-3; D possibly corresponds to TRBD1 (6 bases). The better agreement between TRBJ1-5 and the DNA end casts doubt on the J call. This clonotype originated in a male donor with papillary thyroid cancer or a benign thyroid nodule (not recorded which). Some clones in this sample may be carry-over from other donors' samples. Sequencing was performed on blood. The CDR3 nucleotides read TGTGCCAGCAGTTTGCGTAGCGGGACAACAGATACGCAGCATTTT. Residues: CASSLRSGTTDTQHF.